This T cell receptor (beta chain) was profiled in a study of T cells after yellow fever vaccination. TCRdb ran MiXCR on the 5' RACE reads and lists one entry per CDR3 protein. The sample yields 95,000 to 100,000 distinct CDR3 sequences, less than 6% seen once. The length of the CDR3 is 14 residues. Trimming removed 6 bases from V and 0 bases from J, with 9 bases in between. The germline V gene encodes CDR1 LGHNT and CDR2 FRNRAP. This clonotype has ten or more counts. The J gene is TRBJ2-1, the V gene TRBV12-5; TRBD1 is a possible D gene (6 bases). This TCR was recovered from a man aged 18 to 29 who received the YFV17D yellow fever vaccine. The sequencing used CD8+ T cells sorted from PBMCs, collected 10 days after the yellow fever booster vaccination. The CDR3 region is CASGQGGSYNEQFF. CDR3 DNA sequence: TGTGCTAGTGGCCAAGGGGGCTCCTACAATGAGCAGTTCTTC.